The 2 T cell receptor beta chains below were found in one sample sequenced in a study of CD8 T cells in Susac syndrome (dated by TCRdb to between 2018 and 2021). Library creation used the immunoSEQ multiplex PCR assay. RNA was extracted with the RNeasy kit and roughly 0.45 to 1 ug was reverse transcribed using random hexamers. TCRdb reran the public reads through fastp at Q25 and MiXCR, keeping productive beta chains. Each entry is one CDR3 protein sequence, shown with its most common DNA and genes. This sample is represented by approximately 77,000 distinct CDR3 sequences; 85% to 95% of them were singletons. The top ten clonotypes cover around 0.48% of the sample. Sequencing used CD4+ T cells from PBMCs. These TCRs come from a human donor with Susac syndrome.

The chain carries TRBV15 and TRBJ2-4; possible D gene TRBD2, 5 bases. Germline V gene data show CDR1 as LNHNV and CDR2 as YYDKDF (reference sequence). The CDR3 has 16 amino acids. V was clipped by 1 base and J by 0 bases, with 10 bases between them. This CDR3 is CATSRGAVLAKNIQYF. As DNA, the CDR3 is TGTGCCACCAGCAGAGGAGCGGTACTAGCCAAAAACATTCAGTACTTC.

The CDR3 protein is CASSRNTPYGYTF. In nucleotides, the CDR3 is TGTGCCAGCAGCCGAAACACTCCCTATGGCTACACCTTC. The rearrangement links TRBV9 to TRBJ1-2; D remains unclear. CDR1 SGDLS and CDR2 YYNGEE come from the germline V gene. V lost 4 bases and J lost 4, with 11 bases in between. The CDR3 has 13 amino acids.